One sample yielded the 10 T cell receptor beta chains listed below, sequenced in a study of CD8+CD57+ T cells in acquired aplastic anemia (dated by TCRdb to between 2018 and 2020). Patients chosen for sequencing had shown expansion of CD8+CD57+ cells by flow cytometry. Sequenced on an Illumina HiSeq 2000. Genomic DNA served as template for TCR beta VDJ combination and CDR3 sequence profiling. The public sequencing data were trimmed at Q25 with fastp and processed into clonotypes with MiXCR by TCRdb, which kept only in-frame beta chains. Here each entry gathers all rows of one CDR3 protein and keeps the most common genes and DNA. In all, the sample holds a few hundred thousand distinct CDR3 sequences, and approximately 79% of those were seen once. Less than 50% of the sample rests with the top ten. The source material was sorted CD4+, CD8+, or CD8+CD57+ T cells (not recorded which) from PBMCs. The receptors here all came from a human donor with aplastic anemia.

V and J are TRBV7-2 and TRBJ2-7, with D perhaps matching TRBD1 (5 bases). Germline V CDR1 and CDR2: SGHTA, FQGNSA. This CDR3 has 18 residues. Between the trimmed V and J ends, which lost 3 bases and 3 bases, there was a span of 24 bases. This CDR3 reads CASSFRTNHNSPLYEQYV. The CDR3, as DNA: TGTGCCAGCAGCTTCCGGACAAACCATAATTCACCCCTCTACGAGCAGTACGTC.

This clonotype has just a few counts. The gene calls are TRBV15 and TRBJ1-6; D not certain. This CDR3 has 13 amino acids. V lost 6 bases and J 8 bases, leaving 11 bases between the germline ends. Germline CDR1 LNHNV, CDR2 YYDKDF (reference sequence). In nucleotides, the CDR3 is TGTGCCACCAGGTACCTCCGGGATTCACCCCTCCACTTT. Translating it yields CATRYLRDSPLHF.

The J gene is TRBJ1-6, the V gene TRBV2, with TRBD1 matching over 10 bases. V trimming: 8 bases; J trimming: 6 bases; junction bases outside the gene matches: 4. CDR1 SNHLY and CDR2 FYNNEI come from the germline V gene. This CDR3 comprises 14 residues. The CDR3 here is CASSDRGLNSPLHF. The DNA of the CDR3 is TGTGCCAGCTCAGACAGGGGGCTTAATTCACCCCTCCACTTT. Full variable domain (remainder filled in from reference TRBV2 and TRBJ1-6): EPEVTQTPSHQVTQMGQEVILRCVPISNHLYFYWYRQILGQKVEFLVSFYNNEISEKSEIFDDQFSVERPDGSNFTLKIRSTKLEDSAMYFCASSDRGLNSPLHFGNGTRLTVT.

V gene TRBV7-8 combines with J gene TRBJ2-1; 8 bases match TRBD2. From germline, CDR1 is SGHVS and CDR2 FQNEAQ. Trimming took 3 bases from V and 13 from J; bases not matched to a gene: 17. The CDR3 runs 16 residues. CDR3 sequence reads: CASSLAGGPDPQDQFF. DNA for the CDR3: TGTGCCAGCAGCTTGGCGGGAGGACCCGATCCGCAGGATCAGTTCTTC.

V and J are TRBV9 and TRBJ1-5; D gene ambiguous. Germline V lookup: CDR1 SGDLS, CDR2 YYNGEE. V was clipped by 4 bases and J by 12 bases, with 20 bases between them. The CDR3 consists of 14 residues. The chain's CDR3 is CASSLLRENQDQHF. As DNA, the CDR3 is TGTGCCAGCAGCTTGTTGAGGGAAAATCAGGACCAGCATTTT.

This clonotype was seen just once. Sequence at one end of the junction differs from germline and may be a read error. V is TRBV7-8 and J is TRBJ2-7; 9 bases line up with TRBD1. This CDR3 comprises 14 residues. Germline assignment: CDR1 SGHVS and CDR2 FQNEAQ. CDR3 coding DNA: TGTGCCACCAGCAGAGGACAGGGGTTCGACAAGCAGTATTTC. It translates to CATSRGQGFDKQYF.

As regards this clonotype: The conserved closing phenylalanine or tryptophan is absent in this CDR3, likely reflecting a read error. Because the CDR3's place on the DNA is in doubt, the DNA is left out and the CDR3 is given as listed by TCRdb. The CDR3 here is CASSLGLNTEAYQ. This chain uses TRBV19 with TRBJ1-1. The CDR3 contains 13 residues when both ends are counted. Germline loops: CDR1 LNHDA, CDR2 SQIVND (reference sequence).

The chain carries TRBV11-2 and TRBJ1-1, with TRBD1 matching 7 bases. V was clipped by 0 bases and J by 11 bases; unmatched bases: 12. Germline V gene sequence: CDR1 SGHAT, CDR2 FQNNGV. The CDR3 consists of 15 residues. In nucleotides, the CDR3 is TGTGCCAGCAGCTTAGATCTGACAGGGCACTATGTTGCTTTCTTT. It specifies CASSLDLTGHYVAFF.

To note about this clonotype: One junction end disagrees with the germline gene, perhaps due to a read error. The chain's CDR3 is CATSVRGLGEDEYF. Here the CDR3 DNA reads TGTGCCACCAGCGTCCGGGGCCTAGGCGAGGACGAGTACTTC. The chain has TRBV7-9 and TRBJ2-7; possibly TRBD1 or TRBD2 for D (5 bases each). The CDR3 covers 14 residues. The germline V gene encodes CDR1 SEHNR and CDR2 FQNEAQ (reference sequence).

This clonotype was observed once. CDR3 protein: CASSYDASYEQYF. Written as DNA, the CDR3 is TGTGCCAGCAGTTACGACGCTTCCTACGAGCAGTACTTC. The V gene is TRBV6-5, the J gene TRBJ2-7, with D unresolved. V gave up 2 bases and J gave up 1 base, with 6 bases separating them. There are 13 residues in the CDR3. In germline, CDR1 is MNHEY, CDR2 SVGAGI.